These 6 T cell receptor beta chains were sequenced from one sample in a study of shared clonotypes between healthy human individuals. Here immunoSEQ multiplex PCR was the method, and the copy in TCRdb shows in-frame clones only, minus some. The data show approximately 2.4 million clones, roughly 95% seen once. Sequences were obtained from naive CD4+ T cells sorted from blood. Subset: CD45RA+ positively selected. The receptors come from a man younger than 35 in good health.

The V gene is TRBV30, the J gene TRBJ2-2; 10 nucleotides align to TRBD2. Germline lookup yields CDR1 GTSNPN and CDR2 SVGIG (reference sequence). With 2 bases clipped from V and 6 bases from J, the junction kept 9 bases outside the gene matches. The CDR3 runs 16 residues. For the CDR3, the DNA is TGTGCCTGGAGTCTTGGACTAGCGGCTGGGGCCGGGGAGCTGTTTTTT. It encodes CAWSLGLAAGAGELFF.

DNA of the CDR3: TGTGCCAGCAGCGAAGGGACTAGCGGGAATAGGGAGACCCAGTACTTC. This codes for CASSEGTSGNRETQYF. J is TRBJ2-5 and V is TRBV11-2; 13 positions match TRBD2. J was trimmed by 5 bases and V by 5 bases; bases with no gene match: 8. From germline, CDR1 is SGHAT and CDR2 FQNNGV. There are 16 residues in the CDR3.

The chain recombines TRBV7-3 with TRBJ2-7; 9 bases align to TRBD1. With V trimmed by 4 bases and J by 3 bases, 7 bases remained unmatched. The CDR3 runs to 15 residues. Germline CDR1 is SGHTA and CDR2 is FQGTGA. CDR3 coding DNA: TGTGCCAGCAGCTACGGACAGGGGTTAGTCTACGAGCAGTACTTC. Translation: CASSYGQGLVYEQYF.

The V call is TRBV7-2, the J call TRBJ2-1, with D possibly matching TRBD1 (6 bases). CDR1 SGHTA and CDR2 FQGNSA come from the germline V gene. The length of the CDR3 is 17 residues. The V end lost 5 bases, the J end lost 7 bases, and 24 bases lay between the germline ends. CDR3: CASSPWTVVNGVNEQFF. DNA for the CDR3: TGTGCCAGCAGCCCCTGGACAGTAGTTAATGGGGTGAATGAGCAGTTCTTC. The whole variable domain, remainder taken from reference TRBV7-2 and TRBJ2-1, is GAGVSQSPSNKVTEKGKDVELRCDPISGHTALYWYRQSLGQGLEFLIYFQGNSAPDKSGLPSDRFSAERTGGSVSTLTIQRTQQEDSAVYLCASSPWTVVNGVNEQFFGPGTRLTVL.

The chain employs TRBV7-8 and TRBJ2-1, with D tentatively TRBD1 or TRBD2 (5 bases each). The germline V gene has CDR1 SGHVS and CDR2 FQNEAQ. This CDR3 region has 15 residues. Trimming took 5 bases from V and 7 from J, leaving 18 bases between them. The CDR3 protein is CASSPPGLGRNEQFF. CDR3 DNA sequence: TGTGCCAGCAGCCCCCCGGGGCTCGGCCGGAATGAGCAGTTCTTC.

The genes are TRBV5-1 and TRBJ1-1, with unresolved D. Per the germline V gene, CDR1 is SGHRS and CDR2 is YFSETQ. V was shortened by 4 bases and J by 6 bases, with 13 bases between the two germline ends. CDR3 length: 13 amino acids. The CDR3 spells CASSDGAKSEAFF. The CDR3 nucleotides read TGCGCCAGCAGCGACGGTGCCAAATCTGAAGCTTTCTTT.